The 22 T cell receptor beta chains given below trace back to one sample, sequenced in a study of T cells after yellow fever vaccination. One entry per CDR3 protein results from TCRdb running MiXCR on the 5' RACE reads. The table has 620,000 or so distinct CDR3 sequences, around 17% seen once. Here the sequenced sample was PBMCs, taken 5 days after the first yellow fever vaccination. These receptors were collected from a man between 18 and 29 years old who received the YFV17D yellow fever vaccine.

This clonotype was seen a handful of times. The chain has TRBV12-3 or TRBV12-4 and TRBJ1-4; D is perhaps TRBD1 (6 bases). Trimming left V 6 bases short and J 7 bases short, with 15 bases between. The CDR3 has 14 residues. The CDR3: CASSPSRGGEKLFF. In DNA, the CDR3 is TGTGCCAGCAGCCCATCAAGGGGGGGTGAAAAACTGTTTTTT.

This CDR3 reads CASSVFGELFF. The CDR3 bases are TGTGCCAGCAGCGTTTTCGGGGAGCTGTTTTTT. The chain recombines TRBV14 with TRBJ2-2; D gene uncertain. This CDR3 is built from 11 residues. Trimming pared 5 bases from V and 7 bases from J, leaving 5 bases between. Germline V gene lookup returns CDR1 SGHDN and CDR2 FVKESK.

This clonotype occurred a few times. The gene calls are TRBV11-2 and TRBJ2-6, with 12 bases lining up with TRBD1. J lost 3 bases, V lost 4 bases, and 7 bases had no gene match. Germline CDR1 is SGHAT and CDR2 is FQNNGV. The CDR3 sequence is 18 residues long. This CDR3 reads CASSSVRDRGHGANVLTF. The CDR3 nucleotides read TGTGCCAGCAGCTCCGTACGGGACAGGGGGCATGGGGCCAACGTCCTGACTTTC.

The chain uses TRBV7-2 and TRBJ1-3; no clear D. Germline V gives CDR1 SGHTA, CDR2 FQGNSA. V was shortened by 5 bases and J by 4 bases, with 15 bases between the two germline ends. This CDR3 spans 15 amino acids. CDR3 bases: TGTGCCAGCAGCCGGCAAGGGCCGGGAGGAAACACCATATATTTT. Amino acids: CASSRQGPGGNTIYF.

The chain links TRBV20-1 to TRBJ1-5; D perhaps matches TRBD1 (6 bases). With 1 base removed from V and 4 bases from J, the gap between germline ends came to 14 bases. Germline V gene lookup returns CDR1 DFQATT and CDR2 SNEGSKA (reference sequence). The CDR3 loop spans 15 amino acids. The CDR3 is CSARVAGALNQPQHF. The CDR3 DNA follows: TGCAGTGCTAGAGTGGCAGGGGCCCTAAATCAGCCCCAGCATTTT.

The table lists this clonotype with many counts. This chain links TRBV12-3 or TRBV12-4 with TRBJ1-5; D ambiguous. The V end lost 7 bases, the J end lost 10 bases, and 14 bases lay between the germline ends. The CDR3 spans 12 residues. The CDR3 sequence: CASTWVGGPQHF. Written as DNA, the CDR3 is TGTGCCAGCACCTGGGTGGGAGGCCCCCAGCATTTT.

Only a few counts were recorded for this clonotype. CDR3 residues: CSARSMSGPESPGELFF. CDR3 DNA sequence: TGCAGTGCTAGGTCGATGAGCGGGCCCGAGAGTCCCGGGGAGCTGTTTTTT. The chain couples TRBV20-1 to TRBJ2-2, with a weak D call TRBD2 (6 bases). The germline gives CDR1 DFQATT, CDR2 SNEGSKA (reference sequence). V shed 3 bases and J shed 6 bases, with 23 bases lying between them. The CDR3 runs to 17 residues.

This chain connects TRBV7-2 to TRBJ1-5; D is unresolved. Trimming cost V 7 bases and J 0 bases, with 13 bases left between them. CDR3 length: 15 residues. Germline V gene sequence: CDR1 SGHTA, CDR2 FQGNSA. CDR3 in DNA: TGTGCCAGCACCCTAAACTTATATAGCAATCAGCCCCAGCATTTT. Translation gives CASTLNLYSNQPQHF.

The CDR3 is CASSPLLPGLRGDTQYF. CDR3 in DNA: TGTGCCAGCTCACCACTCCTACCGGGACTCCGCGGAGATACGCAGTATTTT. The chain joins TRBV18 to TRBJ2-3; D possibly corresponds to TRBD2 (6 bases). V was clipped by 1 base and J by 5 bases, with 19 bases between them. The CDR3 runs 17 residues. In germline, CDR1 is KGHSH, CDR2 LQKENI.

This sequence joins TRBV30 and TRBJ1-1; perhaps TRBD1 as D (5 bases). Trimming removed 7 bases from V and 1 base from J, with 7 bases in between. This CDR3 is built from 11 residues. The germline V gene has CDR1 GTSNPN and CDR2 SVGIG (reference sequence). Here the CDR3 reads CALGQNTEAFF. The CDR3 DNA sequence: TGTGCCTTGGGGCAGAACACTGAAGCTTTCTTT. Looking up the rest from reference TRBV30 and TRBJ1-1 gives the full variable domain: SQTIHQWPATLVQPVGSPLSLECTVEGTSNPNLYWYRQAAGRGLQLLFYSVGIGQISSEVPQNLSASRPQDRQFILSSKKLLLSDSGFYLCALGQNTEAFFGQGTRLTVV.

There are a few counts of this clonotype. The J gene is TRBJ2-6, the V gene TRBV2, with 8 bases lining up with TRBD2. With 8 bases clipped from V and 0 bases from J, the junction kept 15 bases outside the gene matches. In germline, CDR1 is SNHLY, CDR2 FYNNEI. The CDR3 consists of 19 residues. CDR3 protein: CASRTGRGTPNSGANVLTF. CDR3 nucleotides: TGTGCCAGCCGAACCGGGAGGGGCACACCCAACTCTGGGGCCAACGTCCTGACTTTC. The variable domain in full, completed from reference TRBV2 and TRBJ2-6, reads EPEVTQTPSHQVTQMGQEVILRCVPISNHLYFYWYRQILGQKVEFLVSFYNNEISEKSEIFDDQFSVERPDGSNFTLKIRSTKLEDSAMYFCASRTGRGTPNSGANVLTFGAGSRLTVL.

The rearrangement uses TRBV24-1 and TRBJ2-5; D possibly corresponds to TRBD2 (6 bases). The CDR3 extends over 17 amino acids. Germline V CDR1 and CDR2: KGHDR, SFDVKD. V lost 4 bases to trimming and J lost 0 bases, with 17 bases between them. The CDR3, as DNA: TGTGCCACCAGTGACCCTAGGGACTTCAAGTACCAAGAGACCCAGTACTTC. This encodes CATSDPRDFKYQETQYF.

The V call is TRBV7-2, the J call TRBJ2-2; possibly TRBD2 for D (6 bases). CDR1 SGHTA and CDR2 FQGNSA come from the germline V gene. Trimming stripped 2 bases from V and 7 bases from J, with 14 bases between. CDR3 size: 15 residues. CDR3 in amino acids: CASSLFAGGDGELFF. CDR3 DNA sequence: TGTGCCAGCAGCTTATTTGCCGGGGGAGACGGGGAGCTGTTTTTT.

This clonotype appeared many times. The V call is TRBV7-2, the J call TRBJ1-2; D not resolved. This CDR3 is 15 amino acids long. V was shortened by 6 bases and J by 4 bases, with 18 bases between the two germline ends. Germline values: CDR1 SGHTA, CDR2 FQGNSA. The CDR3 DNA sequence: TGTGCCAGCAGTCTCGTCGAGGGTCTCTCCTATGGCTACACCTTC. Its translation is CASSLVEGLSYGYTF. Complete variable domain (other parts from reference TRBV7-2 and TRBJ1-2): GAGVSQSPSNKVTEKGKDVELRCDPISGHTALYWYRQSLGQGLEFLIYFQGNSAPDKSGLPSDRFSAERTGGSVSTLTIQRTQQEDSAVYLCASSLVEGLSYGYTFGSGTRLTVV.

The rearrangement joins TRBV27 to TRBJ2-1, with a possible D match to TRBD1 (6 bases). Germline CDR1 reads MNHEY; CDR2 reads SMNVEV (reference sequence). V was trimmed by 5 bases and J by 7 bases, leaving 24 bases between them. There are 17 residues in the CDR3. The CDR3: CASSATSRSRGYNEQFF. In DNA form, the CDR3 reads TGTGCCAGCAGTGCTACATCGCGAAGTAGGGGGTATAATGAGCAGTTCTTC.

The chain couples TRBV5-5 to TRBJ2-4, with D perhaps assigned TRBD1 or TRBD2 (5 bases each). The CDR3 totals 14 residues. Germline V CDR1 and CDR2: SGHKS, YYEKEE (reference sequence). V shed 4 bases and J shed 7 bases, with 15 bases lying between them. The CDR3 bases are TGTGCCAGCAGCGCCGGGCTAGAGGGGAACATTCAGTACTTC. Translating gives CASSAGLEGNIQYF.

This clonotype was observed a handful of times. V usage is TRBV4-2 and J usage is TRBJ2-3, with D possibly matching TRBD2 (5 bases). This CDR3 has 15 amino acids. Trimming removed 1 base at V and 2 bases at J, with 10 bases between. Looked up from germline, CDR1 is LGHNA and CDR2 is YNFKEQ. The CDR3 protein is CASSQGSGITDTQYF. CDR3 nucleotide sequence: TGTGCCAGCAGCCAAGGGAGCGGCATCACAGATACGCAGTATTTT.

There are a few counts of this clonotype. The rearrangement links TRBV7-2 to TRBJ1-1, with 7 bases that match TRBD1. Germline CDR1 is SGHTA and CDR2 is FQGNSA. Trimming removed 6 bases from V and 11 bases from J; junction bases left unmatched: 15. The length of the CDR3 is 14 residues. The CDR3 nucleotides read TGTGCCAGCAGGGTGGACAGGTCTTTTGTAGCGGCTTTCTTT. Its translation: CASRVDRSFVAAFF.

This clonotype has only a few counts. This sequence joins TRBV7-2 and TRBJ2-5; perhaps TRBD2 as D (6 bases). Germline-derived CDR1 and CDR2 are SGHTA and FQGNSA. Trimming removed 2 bases at V and 5 bases at J, with 21 bases between. This CDR3 is built from 17 residues. The CDR3 here is CASSLYIGSRDRETQYF. CDR3 nucleotide sequence: TGTGCCAGCAGCTTATATATCGGCTCGCGGGACCGGGAGACCCAGTACTTC.

The genes are TRBV4-1 and TRBJ1-1; D gene uncertain. Germline CDR1 reads MGHRA; CDR2 reads YSYEKL. This CDR3 is 14 amino acids long. The germline V and J ends were trimmed by 4 bases and 9 bases, with 18 bases remaining between them. In DNA form, the CDR3 reads TGCGCCAGCAGCCTAGGTTCGAGGTACCCAAAAGCTTTCTTT. Its protein is CASSLGSRYPKAFF.

This clonotype appeared a few times. The chain couples TRBV18 to TRBJ2-5; a weak D match, TRBD1 (6 bases). Deletions cut 3 bases from V and 0 bases from J, with 8 bases between. The CDR3 has 14 amino acids. Germline values: CDR1 KGHSH, CDR2 LQKENI. The CDR3 region has the DNA TGTGCCAGCTCACCCGGACAGAACCAAGAGACCCAGTACTTC. Translating it yields CASSPGQNQETQYF.

The chain recombines TRBV10-2 with TRBJ2-3; possible D gene TRBD2, 5 bases. The germline V gene has CDR1 WSHSY and CDR2 SAAADI. Deletions cut 5 bases from V and 5 bases from J, with 14 bases between. The CDR3 consists of 14 residues. The CDR3 DNA reads as TGCGCCAGCAGTTACGGACTCTCTGGAGATACGCAGTATTTT. Its translation is CASSYGLSGDTQYF.